The sequence of this T cell receptor (beta chain) was determined in a study of blood T cell repertoires in COVID-19. This clone was seen only once. The germline V gene has CDR1 SGDLS and CDR2 YYNGEE. V gave up 2 bases and J gave up 7 bases, with 9 bases separating them. CDR3 size: 13 residues. Here immunoSEQ multiplex PCR was the method, and the copy in TCRdb shows in-frame clones only, minus some. The sample has roughly 250,000 clones; 88% are singletons. Source material: PBMCs or T cells enriched from blood (not recorded which). This receptor was obtained from a woman aged 50 to 60 who had recovered from COVID-19. V usage is TRBV9 and J usage is TRBJ2-2; the D gene is possibly TRBD1 (6 bases). CDR3 region: CASSVGGIGELFF. The CDR3 region has the DNA TGTGCCAGCAGCGTTGGGGGCATCGGGGAGCTGTTTTTT.